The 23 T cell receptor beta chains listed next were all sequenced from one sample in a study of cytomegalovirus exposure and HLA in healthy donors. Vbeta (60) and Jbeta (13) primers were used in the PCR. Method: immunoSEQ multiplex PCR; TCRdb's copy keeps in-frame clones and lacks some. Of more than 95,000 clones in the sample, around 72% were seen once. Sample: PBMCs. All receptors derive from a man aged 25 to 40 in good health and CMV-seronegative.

CDR3 DNA sequence: TGTGCCTGGAGGTCGACAGGGTCGGTAGGAGAGACCCAGTACTTC. This encodes CAWRSTGSVGETQYF. The J gene is TRBJ2-5, the V gene TRBV30, with 7 bases matching TRBD1. Germline V lookup: CDR1 GTSNPN, CDR2 SVGIG (reference sequence). Germline trimming cut 3 bases from V and 4 bases from J; bases unmatched to any gene: 11. CDR3 size: 15 residues.

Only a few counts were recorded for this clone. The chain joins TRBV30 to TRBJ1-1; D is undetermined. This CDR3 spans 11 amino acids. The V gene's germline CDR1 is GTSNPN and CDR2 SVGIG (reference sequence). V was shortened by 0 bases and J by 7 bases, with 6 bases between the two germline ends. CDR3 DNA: TGTGCCTGGAGTGTACTTGATGAAGCTTTCTTT. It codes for CAWSVLDEAFF.

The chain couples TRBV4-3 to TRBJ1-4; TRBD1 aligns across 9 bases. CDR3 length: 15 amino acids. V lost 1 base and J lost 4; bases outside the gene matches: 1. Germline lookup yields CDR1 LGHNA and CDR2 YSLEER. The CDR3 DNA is TGCGCCAGCAGCCAAGGGGGACAGGGTAATGAAAAACTGTTTTTT. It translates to CASSQGGQGNEKLFF.

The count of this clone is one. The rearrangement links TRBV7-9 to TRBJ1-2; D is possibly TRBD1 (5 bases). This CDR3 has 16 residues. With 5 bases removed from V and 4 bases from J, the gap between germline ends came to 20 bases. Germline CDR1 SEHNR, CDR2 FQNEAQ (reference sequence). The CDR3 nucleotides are TGTGCCAGCAGCCCAAATAACCCCCAGGGCTCCTATGGCTACACCTTC. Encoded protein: CASSPNNPQGSYGYTF.

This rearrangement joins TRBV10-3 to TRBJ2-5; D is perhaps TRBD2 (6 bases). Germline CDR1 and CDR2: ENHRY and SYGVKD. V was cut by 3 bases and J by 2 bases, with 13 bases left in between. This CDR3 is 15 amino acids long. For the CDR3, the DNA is TGTGCCATCAGTGAAGGGCGTGGGGGGCAAGAGACCCAGTACTTC. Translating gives CAISEGRGGQETQYF.

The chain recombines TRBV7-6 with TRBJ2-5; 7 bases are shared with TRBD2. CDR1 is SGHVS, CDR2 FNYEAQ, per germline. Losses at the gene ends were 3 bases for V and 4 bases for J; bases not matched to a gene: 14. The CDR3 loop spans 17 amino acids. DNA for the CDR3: TGTGCCAGCAGCTTCTCCCCGACGCGGGGGTTTGGAGAGACCCAGTACTTC. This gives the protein CASSFSPTRGFGETQYF.

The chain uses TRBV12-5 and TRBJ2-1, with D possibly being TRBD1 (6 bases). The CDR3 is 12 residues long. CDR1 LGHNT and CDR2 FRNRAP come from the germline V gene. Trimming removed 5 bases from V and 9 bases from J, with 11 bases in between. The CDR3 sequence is CASGKDRFEQFF. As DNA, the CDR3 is TGTGCTAGTGGTAAAGACAGGTTTGAGCAGTTCTTC.

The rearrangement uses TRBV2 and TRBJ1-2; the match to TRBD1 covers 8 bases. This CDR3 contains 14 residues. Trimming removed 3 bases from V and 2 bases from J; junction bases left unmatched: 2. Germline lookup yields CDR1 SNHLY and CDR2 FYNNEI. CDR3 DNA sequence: TGTGCCAGCAGTGAGGGGACAGGAAACTATGGCTACACCTTC. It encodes CASSEGTGNYGYTF.

CDR3 nucleotides: TGTGCCAGCAGCTTAACTAATGACAGGATTACCTACGAGCAGTACTTC. The encoded protein is CASSLTNDRITYEQYF. The chain has TRBV7-3 and TRBJ2-7, with a weak D call TRBD1 (6 bases). V lost 0 bases to trimming and J lost 2 bases, with 14 bases between them. This CDR3 contains 16 residues. Germline V lookup: CDR1 SGHTA, CDR2 FQGTGA.

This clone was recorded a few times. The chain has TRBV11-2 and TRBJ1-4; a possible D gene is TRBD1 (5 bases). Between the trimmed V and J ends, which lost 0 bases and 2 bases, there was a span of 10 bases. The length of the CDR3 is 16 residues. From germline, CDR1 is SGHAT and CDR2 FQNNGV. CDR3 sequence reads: CASSLDAEGTNEKLFF. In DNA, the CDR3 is TGTGCCAGCAGCTTAGATGCGGAGGGGACTAATGAAAAACTGTTTTTT.

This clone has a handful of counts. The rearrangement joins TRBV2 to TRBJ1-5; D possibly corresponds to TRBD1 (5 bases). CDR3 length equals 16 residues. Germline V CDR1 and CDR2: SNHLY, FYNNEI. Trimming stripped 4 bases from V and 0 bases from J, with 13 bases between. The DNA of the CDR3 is TGTGCCAGCAGTGTCTGGGGGGGGTTTAGCAATCAGCCCCAGCATTTT. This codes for CASSVWGGFSNQPQHF.

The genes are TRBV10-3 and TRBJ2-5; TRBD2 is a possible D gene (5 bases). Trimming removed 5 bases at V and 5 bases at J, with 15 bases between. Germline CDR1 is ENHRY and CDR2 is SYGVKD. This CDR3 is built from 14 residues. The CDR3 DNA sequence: TGTGCCATCAGTCTAGCCTTGGGGTTTGAGACCCAGTACTTC. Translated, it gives CAISLALGFETQYF.

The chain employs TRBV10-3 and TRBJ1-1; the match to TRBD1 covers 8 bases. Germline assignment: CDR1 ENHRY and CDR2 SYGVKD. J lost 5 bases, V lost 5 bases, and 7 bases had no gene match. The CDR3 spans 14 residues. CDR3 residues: CAISPDRGGTEAFF. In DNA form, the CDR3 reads TGTGCCATCAGTCCAGACAGGGGTGGAACTGAAGCTTTCTTT.

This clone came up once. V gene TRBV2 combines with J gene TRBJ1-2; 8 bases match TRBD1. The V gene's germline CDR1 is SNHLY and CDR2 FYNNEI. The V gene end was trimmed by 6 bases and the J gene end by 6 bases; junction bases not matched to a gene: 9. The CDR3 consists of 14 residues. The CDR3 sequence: CASSRPTGADGYTF. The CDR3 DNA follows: TGTGCCAGCAGCCGCCCGACAGGGGCCGATGGCTACACCTTC.

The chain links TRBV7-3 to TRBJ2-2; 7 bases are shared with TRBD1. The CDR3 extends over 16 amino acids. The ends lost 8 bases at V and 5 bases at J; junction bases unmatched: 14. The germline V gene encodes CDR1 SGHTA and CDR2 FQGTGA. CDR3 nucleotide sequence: TGTGCCAGCGGTAATGGACAGGATCGTAGAACCGGGGAGCTGTTTTTT. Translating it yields CASGNGQDRRTGELFF. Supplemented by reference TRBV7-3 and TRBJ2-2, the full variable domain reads GAGVSQTPSNKVTEKGKYVELRCDPISGHTALYWYRQSLGQGPEFLIYFQGTGAADDSGLPNDRFFAVRPEGSVSTLKIQRTERGDSAVYLCASGNGQDRRTGELFFGEGSRLTVL.

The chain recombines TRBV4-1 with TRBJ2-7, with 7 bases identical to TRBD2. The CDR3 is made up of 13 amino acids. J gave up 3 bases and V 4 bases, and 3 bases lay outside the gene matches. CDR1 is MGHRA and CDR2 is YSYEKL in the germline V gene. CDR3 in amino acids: CASSPGTIYEQYF. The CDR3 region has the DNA TGCGCCAGCAGCCCTGGGACTATCTACGAGCAGTACTTC.

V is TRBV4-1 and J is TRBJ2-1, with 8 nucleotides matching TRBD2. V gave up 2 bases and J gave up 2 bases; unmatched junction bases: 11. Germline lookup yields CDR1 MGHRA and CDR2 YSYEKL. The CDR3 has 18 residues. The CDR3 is CASSQYLGAGDPYNEQFF. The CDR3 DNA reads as TGCGCCAGCAGCCAATATTTAGGAGCGGGGGATCCCTACAATGAGCAGTTCTTC.

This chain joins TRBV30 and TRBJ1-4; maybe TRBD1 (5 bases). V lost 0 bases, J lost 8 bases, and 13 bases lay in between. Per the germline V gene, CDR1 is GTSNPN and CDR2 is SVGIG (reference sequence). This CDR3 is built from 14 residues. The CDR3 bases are TGTGCCTGGAGTGTGGGGGGAAGAGGCGAAAAACTGTTTTTT. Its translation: CAWSVGGRGEKLFF.

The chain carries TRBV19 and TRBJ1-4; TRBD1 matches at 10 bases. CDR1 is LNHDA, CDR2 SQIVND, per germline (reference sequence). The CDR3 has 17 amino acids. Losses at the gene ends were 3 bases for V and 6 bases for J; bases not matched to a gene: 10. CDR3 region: CASSIGEGDRGYEKLFF. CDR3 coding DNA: TGTGCCAGTAGTATCGGAGAGGGGGACAGGGGCTATGAAAAACTGTTTTTT.

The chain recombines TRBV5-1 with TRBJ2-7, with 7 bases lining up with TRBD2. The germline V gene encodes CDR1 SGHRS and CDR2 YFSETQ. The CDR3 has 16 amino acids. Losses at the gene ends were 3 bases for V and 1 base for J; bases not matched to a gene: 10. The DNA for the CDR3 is TGCGCCAGCAGCTCAAGCGGGGCTAGCGGTTCCTACGAGCAGTACTTC. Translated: CASSSSGASGSYEQYF. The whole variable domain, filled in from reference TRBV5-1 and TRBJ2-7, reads KAGVTQTPRYLIKTRGQQVTLSCSPISGHRSVSWYQQTPGQGLQFLFEYFSETQRNKGNFPGRFSGRQFSNSRSEMNVSTLELGDSALYLCASSSSGASGSYEQYFGPGTRLTVT.

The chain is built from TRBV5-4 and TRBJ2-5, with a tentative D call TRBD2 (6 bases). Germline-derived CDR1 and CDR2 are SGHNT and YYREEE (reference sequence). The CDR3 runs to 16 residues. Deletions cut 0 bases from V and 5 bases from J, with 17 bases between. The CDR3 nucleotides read TGTGCCAGCAGCTTGGTAAAAGCGGGTCCCCAGGAGACCCAGTACTTC. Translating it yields CASSLVKAGPQETQYF.

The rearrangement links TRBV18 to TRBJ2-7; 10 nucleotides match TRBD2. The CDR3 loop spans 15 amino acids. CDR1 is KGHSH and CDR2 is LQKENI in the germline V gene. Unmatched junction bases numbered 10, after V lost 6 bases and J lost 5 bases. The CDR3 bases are TGTGCCAGCTCGGATCCATCGCTAGCGGGGGACGAGCAGTACTTC. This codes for CASSDPSLAGDEQYF.

CDR3 sequence: CASSEGLAGAKGIDTQYF. CDR3 sequence (DNA): TGTGCCAGCAGCGAGGGACTAGCGGGGGCCAAAGGTATAGATACGCAGTATTTT. The chain uses TRBV7-8 and TRBJ2-3; 14 bases match TRBD2. V shed 5 bases and J 5 bases; nucleotides not matched to a gene: 12. The CDR3 is 18 residues long. The germline V gene encodes CDR1 SGHVS and CDR2 FQNEAQ.